What follows are 12 T cell receptor beta chains derived from one specimen sequenced in a study of T cells expressing NK-cell markers. Reprocessing the 5' RACE reads, TCRdb reports a single entry for every CDR3 protein and omits DNA. This sample's table has under 35,000 distinct CDR3 sequences. Sequencing was performed on blood T cells: a sorted CD56 or NKG2C T cell subset, CD4+ or CD8+ T cells, or bulk PBMC T cells (not recorded which). The receptors originated from a woman aged 18 to 75 in good health.

This clonotype counts as medium-sized by frequency. The chain is built from TRBV27 and TRBJ1-1; the TRBD1 assignment by TCRdb is unverifiable without DNA. There are 14 residues in the CDR3. Germline assignment: CDR1 MNHEY and CDR2 SMNVEV (reference sequence). The CDR3 reads CASSLYGGYTEAFF.

The rearrangement joins TRBV3-1 to TRBJ2-7. Germline lookup yields CDR1 LGHDT and CDR2 YNNKEL (reference sequence). This CDR3 is built from 16 residues. The CDR3 reads CASSQGVWGRSYEQYF.

The chain recombines TRBV6-4 with TRBJ2-3; the TCRdb D gene call, TRBD2, has no DNA to confirm it. Per germline, CDR1 MRHNA and CDR2 SNTAGT. The CDR3 totals 14 residues. The CDR3: CASSESGEVDTQYF.

The V and J genes are TRBV6-1 and TRBJ2-5; TCRdb gives TRBD1 as the D gene, but with no DNA this cannot be confirmed. CDR1 and CDR2 from the germline V gene are MNHNS and SASEGT. The CDR3 totals 15 residues. The CDR3 spells CASSQLAGAPQTQYF.

This CDR3 is CASSQDGAGNTGELFF. V usage is TRBV4-2 and J usage is TRBJ2-2; TCRdb designates TRBD1, a call that cannot be tested without DNA. Germline-derived CDR1 and CDR2 are LGHNA and YNFKEQ. This CDR3 is built from 16 residues.

The chain recombines TRBV27 with TRBJ1-2. Looked up from germline, CDR1 is MNHEY and CDR2 is SMNVEV (reference sequence). The CDR3 is 13 residues long. The CDR3 sequence is CASSSTVYYGYTF.

This chain joins TRBV4-1 and TRBJ1-2; as DNA is missing, the TRBD1 call by TCRdb cannot be tested. CDR1 and CDR2 from the germline V gene are MGHRA and YSYEKL. The CDR3 runs 15 residues. The CDR3: CASSQVSSGAGGYTF.

This chain joins TRBV5-1 and TRBJ2-3; absent DNA, TCRdb's TRBD2 call cannot be checked. CDR1 is SGHRS and CDR2 is YFSETQ in the germline V gene. This CDR3 comprises 16 residues. CDR3 loop: CASSLYGAGDTDTQYF.

The genes are TRBV5-1 and TRBJ2-1; the D gene TCRdb calls, TRBD1, cannot be checked with no DNA. The CDR3 covers 15 residues. In germline, CDR1 is SGHRS, CDR2 YFSETQ. CDR3 in amino acids: CASSGPHRDSNEQFF.

The chain links TRBV20-1 to TRBJ1-2. This CDR3 contains 14 residues. Germline values: CDR1 DFQATT, CDR2 SNEGSKA (reference sequence). CDR3 amino acids: CSARVRSSNYGYTF.

This chain's CDR3 is CASSYLTGQETQYF. This chain connects TRBV6-5 to TRBJ2-5. The CDR3 length is 14 residues. Germline CDR1 MNHEY, CDR2 SVGAGI.

The chain is built from TRBV5-1 and TRBJ1-2; TCRdb names TRBD1, which stays unverified in the absence of DNA. The CDR3 contains 15 residues. The germline V gene encodes CDR1 SGHRS and CDR2 YFSETQ. This chain's CDR3 is CASSLDRGPGYGYTF. Full variable domain (remainder filled in from reference TRBV5-1 and TRBJ1-2): KAGVTQTPRYLIKTRGQQVTLSCSPISGHRSVSWYQQTPGQGLQFLFEYFSETQRNKGNFPGRFSGRQFSNSRSEMNVSTLELGDSALYLCASSLDRGPGYGYTFGSGTRLTVV.